This T cell receptor beta chain was found in a study of T-cell memory formation after mild COVID-19. CDR1 is MNHEY and CDR2 is SMNVEV in the germline V gene (reference sequence). The CDR3 runs 14 residues. The ends were cut back, 5 bases at V and 0 bases at J, with 7 bases in the middle. TCRdb reanalysed the 5' RACE reads using MiXCR and keeps one entry per CDR3 protein. The data show 44,000 or so distinct CDR3 sequences, 8% to 10% seen once. This clonotype was recorded a few times. The TCR comes from an adult woman who had mild COVID-19 (a few samples of this study predate the infection). Cell type and time point are not known. Sequenced sample: PBMCs or a T cell subset sorted from them (not recorded which). The rearrangement uses TRBV27 and TRBJ2-2; no clear D gene. This CDR3 reads CASSTTANTGELFF. CDR3 in DNA: TGTGCCAGCAGTACCACCGCGAACACCGGGGAGCTGTTTTTT.